The clone carrying this TCR beta chain has a single count. The assay was immunoSEQ multiplex PCR, and TCRdb's table has in-frame clones only and misses some. The sample records about 1.5 million clones, 95% to 99% being singletons. These data originate in a study of shared clonotypes between healthy human individuals. The CDR3 has 17 amino acids. In germline, CDR1 is SGHRS, CDR2 YFSETQ. After removal of 4 bases from V and 5 bases from J, the junction contained 16 bases not matched to a gene. This clonotype was obtained from a man aged 30 to 45 in good health. Sequenced material: naive CD4+ T cells sorted from blood. As to subset: CD45RA+ positively selected. The chain employs TRBV5-1 and TRBJ2-7; TRBD2 matches 9 bases. The chain's CDR3 is CASSPRPVAGVTHEQYF. CDR3 sequence (DNA): TGCGCCAGCAGCCCAAGGCCGGTAGCGGGAGTAACCCACGAGCAGTACTTC.